The text below deals with one TCR beta chain. Distinct nucleotide sequences in the sample also encode this CDR3. The sample comes from a study of shared clonotypes between healthy human individuals. Study background: The cohort had a couple of women and three men, ages 18 to 49. Every donor yielded three CD4 naive, three CD4 memory, two CD8 naive and one CD8 memory plate.

Every immunoSEQ plate was one replicate of a subset's evenly spread DNA. Each replicate PCR on the sorted subsets used roughly 210 ng DNA (roughly 27,000 T cell genomes). Data came from immunoSEQ multiplex PCR; TCRdb stores just in-frame clones and leaves some out. The table lists 2 million to 2.5 million clones, around 95% of them singletons. The sequenced sample was naive CD4+ T cells sorted from blood. Subset: CD45RA+ positively selected. The clonotype originates from a man aged 18 to 30 in good health.

In DNA form, the CDR3 reads TGCGCCAGCAGCCAAGAACAGTCCAATCAGCCCCAGCATTTT. This gives the protein CASSQEQSNQPQHF. The rearrangement joins TRBV4-1 to TRBJ1-5; no clear D. V shed 0 bases and J shed 3 bases, with 6 bases lying between them. The CDR3 covers 14 residues. CDR1 is MGHRA, CDR2 YSYEKL, per germline.